Below, 14 T cell receptor beta chains from the same sample are listed, as sequenced in a study of CD8+CD57+ T cells in acquired aplastic anemia. Profiling that covered TCR beta VDJ and CDR3 relied on genomic DNA as its template. TCRdb called the reads again in MiXCR, with one record for every CDR3 protein. The sample has fewer than 250,000 distinct CDR3 sequences, around half seen once. All sequencing subjects had displayed CD8+CD57+ cell expansion on flow cytometry. Sequences were obtained from sorted CD4+, CD8+, or CD8+CD57+ T cells (not recorded which) from PBMCs. These receptor sequences come from a human donor with aplastic anemia.

This clonotype was seen ten or more times. The genes are TRBV7-2 and TRBJ1-3; D perhaps matches TRBD1 (6 bases). The V gene's germline CDR1 is SGHTA and CDR2 FQGNSA. This CDR3 is built from 15 residues. Trimming left V 5 bases short and J 3 bases short, with 14 bases between. The CDR3 DNA reads TGTGCCAGCAGCGCCGACAGGTTTGGTGGAAACACCATATATTTT. It encodes CASSADRFGGNTIYF.

About this clonotype itself: A junction boundary mismatches the germline segment, possibly from a read error. The gene calls are TRBV7-9 and TRBJ2-1; D tentatively fits TRBD1 or TRBD2 (5 bases each). The length of the CDR3 is 18 residues. CDR1 is SEHNR and CDR2 is FQNEAQ in the germline V gene (reference sequence). CDR3 DNA: TGCGCCAGCAGCCAAGAGACCGTATCGGGGCAGACAGACAATGAGCAGTTCTTC. It encodes CASSQETVSGQTDNEQFF.

This clonotype was observed at least ten times. This chain joins TRBV7-9 and TRBJ1-3, with TRBD1 identical over 9 bases. CDR3 length equals 16 residues. CDR1 and CDR2 (germline): SEHNR, FQNEAQ (reference sequence). Germline trimming cut 3 bases from V and 2 bases from J; bases unmatched to any gene: 5. CDR3 in DNA: TGTGCCAGCAGCTTGGGGACAGGGTGGACTGGAAACACCATATATTTT. This codes for CASSLGTGWTGNTIYF.

With regard to this clonotype: A read error is likely, as this CDR3 ends without the conserved phenylalanine or tryptophan. The CDR3 bases are TGTGCCAGCAGCTTGGAAGGCTCCAGCTCCTACAATGAGCAGTTCCTC. Amino acids: CASSLEGSSSYNEQFL. This chain connects TRBV25-1 to TRBJ2-1, with D hard to call. Looked up from germline, CDR1 is MGHDK and CDR2 is SYGVNS. The CDR3 sequence is 16 residues long. V was trimmed by 6 bases and J by 0 bases, leaving 15 bases between them.

At least ten counts were recorded for this clonotype. V usage is TRBV6-6 and J usage is TRBJ2-3; D is perhaps TRBD1 (6 bases). Germline-derived CDR1 and CDR2 are MNHNY and SVGAGI (reference sequence). The CDR3 runs to 15 residues. V gave up 2 bases and J gave up 3 bases, with 12 bases separating them. CDR3 in DNA: TGTGCCAGCAGTTACCCGAGGACAGAGACAGATACGCAGTATTTT. This sequence encodes CASSYPRTETDTQYF.

CDR3 region: CASSKKKTGTGVYEQYF. For the CDR3, the DNA is TGTGCCAGCAGTAAGAAAAAGACCGGGACAGGGGTCTACGAGCAGTACTTC. This chain joins TRBV27 and TRBJ2-7, with 10 bases matching TRBD1. The CDR3 covers 17 residues. Germline V gene data show CDR1 as MNHEY and CDR2 as SMNVEV (reference sequence). V was clipped by 5 bases and J by 3 bases; unmatched bases: 13.

This clonotype has at least ten counts. The rearrangement joins TRBV5-8 to TRBJ2-5, with TRBD2 identical over 10 bases. Unmatched junction bases numbered 11, after V lost 4 bases and J lost 5 bases. From germline, CDR1 is SGHTS and CDR2 YDEGEE. This CDR3 has 16 amino acids. The CDR3 sequence: CASSPRSSGSMETQYF. The CDR3, as DNA: TGTGCCAGCAGCCCGAGGTCTAGCGGGAGTATGGAGACCCAGTACTTC.

This clonotype has just one count. The chain combines TRBV20-1 with TRBJ2-7; 8 positions match TRBD2. Losses at the gene ends were 1 base for V and 0 bases for J; bases not matched to a gene: 11. Germline V lookup: CDR1 DFQATT, CDR2 SNEGSKA (reference sequence). This CDR3 is 17 amino acids long. CDR3 amino acids: CSARAGGGWGVSYEQYF. For the CDR3, the DNA is TGCAGTGCTAGAGCCGGGGGGGGTTGGGGGGTCTCCTACGAGCAGTACTTC.

This clonotype was detected ten times or more. The V call is TRBV24-1, the J call TRBJ2-7; 10 bases match TRBD2. V trimming: 6 bases; J trimming: 2 bases; junction bases outside the gene matches: 3. The CDR3 covers 14 residues. From germline, CDR1 is KGHDR and CDR2 SFDVKD. The CDR3 coding sequence is TGTGCCACCAGTACGACTAGCGGGCCCTACGAGCAGTACTTC. Encoded protein: CATSTTSGPYEQYF.

Turning to this clonotype: One base away lies a much larger clone, so this may be a sequencing read error. CDR3 DNA: TGTGCCAGCAAATTACAGAGGAACACTGAAGCTTTCTTT. Translated, it gives CASKLQRNTEAFF. The rearrangement uses TRBV5-6 and TRBJ1-1; no firm D call. Trimming removed 6 bases at V and 1 base at J, with 10 bases between. The CDR3 consists of 13 residues. The germline V gene has CDR1 SGHDT and CDR2 YYEEEE.

This chain connects TRBV29-1 to TRBJ2-5; D remains unclear. The CDR3 covers 14 residues. CDR1 is SQVTM and CDR2 is ANQGSEA in the germline V gene. Trimming took off 3 bases at V and 1 base at J, with 12 bases between the two ends. CDR3 loop: CSVDLSAAQETQYF. The CDR3 region has the DNA TGCAGCGTTGATTTATCGGCAGCCCAAGAGACCCAGTACTTC.

There are a few counts of this clonotype. This chain connects TRBV30 to TRBJ2-7, with TRBD1 identical over 7 bases. With V trimmed by 1 base and J by 7 bases, 7 bases remained unmatched. CDR1 and CDR2 (germline): GTSNPN, SVGIG (reference sequence). The CDR3 spans 13 residues. CDR3 residues: CAWSEGADPEQYF. CDR3 nucleotides: TGTGCCTGGAGTGAGGGGGCAGACCCGGAGCAGTACTTC.

The chain combines TRBV5-1 with TRBJ2-7; 7 nucleotides line up with TRBD1. Germline loops: CDR1 SGHRS, CDR2 YFSETQ. This CDR3 region has 12 residues. Trimming removed 7 bases from V and 0 bases from J; junction bases left unmatched: 1. CDR3 protein: CASWDSSYEQYF. The CDR3 bases are TGCGCCAGCTGGGACAGCTCCTACGAGCAGTACTTC.

This clonotype has a count of ten or more. The rearrangement joins TRBV7-9 to TRBJ2-4, with 9 bases identical to TRBD1. With 0 bases clipped from V and 8 bases from J, the junction kept 5 bases outside the gene matches. This CDR3 is built from 15 residues. Germline V gene sequence: CDR1 SEHNR, CDR2 FQNEAQ (reference sequence). The CDR3 spells CASSLARTGEDIQYF. CDR3 DNA sequence: TGTGCCAGCAGCTTAGCCCGGACAGGGGAGGACATTCAGTACTTC.